This is a list of T cell receptor beta chains from one sample in a study of CD4 T cells in relation to SARS-CoV-2 and coronaviruses. Sequenced by immunoSEQ multiplex PCR; TCRdb stores in-frame clones only, minus some. The repertoire holds approximately 36,000 clones, about 80% seen once, with around 6.6% in the top ten. No antigen is known for these receptors. The sequencing sample was made of naive CD4+ T cells from PBMCs, cultured in vitro. The receptors were sampled from an adult with COVID-19. Both conserved end residues are part of each CDR3. D genes are given only for firm matches. Part of the rows lack a size; the others show once, few, many or a class for expanded clones.

v_call: TRBV4-1; d_call: TRBD1; clone_size: -; j_call: TRBJ1-1; cdr3_aa: CASSQIQGIEAFF; cdr3_nt: TGCGCCAGCAGCCAAATACAGGGGATTGAAGCTTTCTTT
v_call: TRBV15; d_call: -; clone_size: -; j_call: TRBJ2-7; cdr3_aa: CATSSTSPYEQYF; cdr3_nt: TGTGCCACCAGCTCTACTAGTCCCTACGAGCAGTACTTC
v_call: TRBV6-1; d_call: -; clone_size: once; j_call: TRBJ1-6; cdr3_aa: CASSDLMTPLHF; cdr3_nt: TGTGCCAGCAGTGACCTCATGACACCCCTCCACTTT
v_call: TRBV7-3; d_call: -; clone_size: -; j_call: TRBJ2-5; cdr3_aa: CASSLGDQETQYF; cdr3_nt: TGTGCCAGCAGCTTAGGGGACCAAGAGACCCAGTACTTC
v_call: TRBV27; d_call: TRBD2; clone_size: -; j_call: TRBJ2-1; cdr3_aa: CASSLFSASGKYNEQFF; cdr3_nt: TGTGCCAGCAGTTTATTTTCGGCTAGCGGCAAGTACAATGAGCAGTTCTTC
v_call: TRBV5-1; d_call: -; clone_size: -; j_call: TRBJ2-7; cdr3_aa: CASSLGPVRDEQYF; cdr3_nt: TGCGCCAGCAGCTTGGGGCCAGTTCGGGACGAGCAGTACTTC
v_call: TRBV6-5; d_call: TRBD2; clone_size: -; j_call: TRBJ2-1; cdr3_aa: CASSPGLAGTNEQFF; cdr3_nt: TGTGCCAGCAGTCCGGGACTAGCGGGGACGAATGAGCAGTTCTTC
v_call: TRBV28; d_call: TRBD1; clone_size: -; j_call: TRBJ2-5; cdr3_aa: CASTKFSLDRGGETQYF; cdr3_nt: TGTGCCAGCACCAAATTCTCCTTGGACAGGGGCGGGGAGACCCAGTACTTC
v_call: TRBV5-8; d_call: -; clone_size: -; j_call: TRBJ2-1; cdr3_aa: CASSLATGLPQFF; cdr3_nt: TGTGCCAGCAGCTTGGCGACGGGATTACCCCAGTTCTTC
v_call: TRBV5-1; d_call: TRBD1; clone_size: -; j_call: TRBJ1-5; cdr3_aa: CASSWTQGNQPQHF; cdr3_nt: TGCGCCAGCAGCTGGACACAGGGGAATCAGCCCCAGCATTTT
v_call: TRBV24-1; d_call: -; clone_size: -; j_call: TRBJ2-1; cdr3_aa: CATSAARVEGEQFF; cdr3_nt: TGTGCCACCAGTGCTGCCAGGGTAGAGGGTGAGCAGTTCTTC
v_call: TRBV2; d_call: -; clone_size: -; j_call: TRBJ2-6; cdr3_aa: CASSDVSGANVLTF; cdr3_nt: TGTGCCAGCAGTGATGTGTCTGGGGCCAACGTCCTGACTTTC
v_call: TRBV7-9; d_call: TRBD2; clone_size: few; j_call: TRBJ2-2; cdr3_aa: CASSLSGRAQDTGELFF; cdr3_nt: TGTGCCAGCAGCCTCAGCGGGAGGGCACAGGACACCGGGGAGCTGTTTTTT
v_call: TRBV30; d_call: -; clone_size: -; j_call: TRBJ2-1; cdr3_aa: CALGEYNEQFF; cdr3_nt: TGTGCCTTAGGGGAGTACAATGAGCAGTTCTTC
v_call: TRBV20-1; d_call: -; clone_size: -; j_call: TRBJ2-7; cdr3_aa: CSASGDYEQYF; cdr3_nt: TGCAGTGCTTCCGGGGATTACGAGCAGTACTTC
v_call: TRBV5-1; d_call: TRBD1; clone_size: -; j_call: TRBJ1-3; cdr3_aa: CASSPTGTGGQRVGNTIYF; cdr3_nt: TGCGCCAGCAGCCCCACCGGGACAGGGGGCCAGCGGGTTGGAAACACCATATATTTT
v_call: TRBV4-2; d_call: -; clone_size: -; j_call: TRBJ1-3; cdr3_aa: CASSHYSYRSSGNTIYF; cdr3_nt: TGTGCCAGCAGCCACTACAGCTACCGTTCTTCTGGAAACACCATATATTTT
v_call: TRBV12-3/TRBV12-4; d_call: -; clone_size: -; j_call: TRBJ2-3; cdr3_aa: CASSPTSTDTQYF; cdr3_nt: TGTGCCAGCAGTCCAACTAGCACAGATACGCAGTATTTT
v_call: TRBV9; d_call: -; clone_size: -; j_call: TRBJ2-7; cdr3_aa: CASSVAAPSSYEQYF; cdr3_nt: TGTGCCAGCAGCGTAGCAGCGCCAAGCTCCTACGAGCAGTACTTC
v_call: TRBV20-1; d_call: TRBD1; clone_size: -; j_call: TRBJ1-2; cdr3_aa: CSAKEGAGYTF; cdr3_nt: TGCAGTGCAAAGGAGGGGGCTGGCTACACCTTC
v_call: TRBV28; d_call: -; clone_size: -; j_call: TRBJ1-6; cdr3_aa: CASSLPGISPLHF; cdr3_nt: TGTGCCAGCAGTTTGCCAGGGATTTCACCCCTCCACTTT
v_call: TRBV6-4; d_call: -; clone_size: -; j_call: TRBJ1-5; cdr3_aa: CARNNTSNQPQHF; cdr3_nt: TGTGCCAGGAATAACACCAGCAATCAGCCCCAGCATTTT
v_call: TRBV7-2; d_call: -; clone_size: -; j_call: TRBJ2-6; cdr3_aa: CASSSPYGANVLTF; cdr3_nt: TGTGCCAGCAGCTCACCCTATGGGGCCAACGTCCTGACTTTC
v_call: TRBV28; d_call: -; clone_size: -; j_call: TRBJ1-2; cdr3_aa: CASSLTEKVYGYTF; cdr3_nt: TGTGCCAGCAGTTTAACGGAAAAGGTCTATGGCTACACCTTC
v_call: TRBV28; d_call: -; clone_size: -; j_call: TRBJ1-4; cdr3_aa: CASIHRAQGEKLFF; cdr3_nt: TGTGCCAGCATCCACCGGGCCCAAGGTGAAAAACTGTTTTTT
v_call: TRBV3-1/TRBV3-2; d_call: TRBD2; clone_size: -; j_call: TRBJ2-3; cdr3_aa: CASSQDRAAGSSDTQYF; cdr3_nt: TGTGCCAGCAGCCAAGATCGGGCAGCGGGAAGTTCAGATACGCAGTATTTT
v_call: TRBV2; d_call: -; clone_size: -; j_call: TRBJ2-7; cdr3_aa: CASSERFLGWYEQYF; cdr3_nt: TGTGCCAGCAGTGAACGCTTCTTAGGGTGGTACGAGCAGTACTTC
v_call: TRBV18; d_call: -; clone_size: -; j_call: TRBJ1-3; cdr3_aa: CASSPLRPGSSGNTIYF; cdr3_nt: TGTGCCAGCTCACCGCTGAGACCGGGATCCTCTGGAAACACCATATATTTT
v_call: TRBV29-1; d_call: -; clone_size: -; j_call: TRBJ2-7; cdr3_aa: CSVRLSSQYEQYF; cdr3_nt: TGCAGCGTCCGTTTGTCGTCCCAGTACGAGCAGTACTTC
v_call: TRBV6-5; d_call: -; clone_size: -; j_call: TRBJ2-3; cdr3_aa: CASSPRTGTSDTQYF; cdr3_nt: TGTGCCAGCTCCCCTAGGACGGGAACCTCAGATACGCAGTATTTT
v_call: TRBV11-2; d_call: -; clone_size: -; j_call: TRBJ2-2; cdr3_aa: CASSAGNTGELFF; cdr3_nt: TGTGCCAGCTCGGCGGGGAACACCGGGGAGCTGTTTTTT
v_call: TRBV29-1; d_call: -; clone_size: large; j_call: TRBJ2-3; cdr3_aa: CSVGGPSGGTDTQYF; cdr3_nt: TGCAGCGTTGGTGGACCGTCTGGTGGCACAGATACGCAGTATTTT
v_call: TRBV12-5; d_call: -; clone_size: -; j_call: TRBJ2-1; cdr3_aa: CASGQADEQFF; cdr3_nt: TGTGCTAGTGGTCAAGCAGATGAGCAGTTCTTC
v_call: TRBV5-4; d_call: -; clone_size: -; j_call: TRBJ1-6; cdr3_aa: CASSLAPGLSGSPLHF; cdr3_nt: TGTGCCAGCAGCTTGGCCCCAGGATTGTCGGGATCACCCCTCCACTTT
v_call: TRBV3-1/TRBV3-2; d_call: -; clone_size: -; j_call: TRBJ1-1; cdr3_aa: CASRETGPNTEAFF; cdr3_nt: TGTGCCAGCAGAGAGACAGGCCCGAACACTGAAGCTTTCTTT
v_call: TRBV7-9; d_call: TRBD1; clone_size: -; j_call: TRBJ2-1; cdr3_aa: CASGQGQGSYNEQFF; cdr3_nt: TGTGCCAGCGGACAGGGACAGGGGTCCTACAATGAGCAGTTCTTC
v_call: TRBV2; d_call: TRBD1; clone_size: -; j_call: TRBJ2-1; cdr3_aa: CASRARDRDNEQFF; cdr3_nt: TGTGCCAGCAGAGCTCGGGACAGAGACAATGAGCAGTTCTTC
v_call: TRBV30; d_call: -; clone_size: -; j_call: TRBJ1-3; cdr3_aa: CAWKRGGGNTIYF; cdr3_nt: TGTGCCTGGAAAAGGGGGGGAGGAAACACCATATATTTT
v_call: TRBV6-2/TRBV6-3; d_call: TRBD1; clone_size: -; j_call: TRBJ1-2; cdr3_aa: CASSRQGLGGYTF; cdr3_nt: TGTGCCAGCAGTCGACAGGGGTTGGGTGGCTACACCTTC
v_call: TRBV7-2; d_call: -; clone_size: -; j_call: TRBJ2-1; cdr3_aa: CASSSARGAWDEQFF; cdr3_nt: TGTGCCAGCAGCTCGGCCAGGGGGGCCTGGGATGAGCAGTTCTTC
v_call: TRBV3-1/TRBV3-2; d_call: -; clone_size: -; j_call: TRBJ2-5; cdr3_aa: CASSQVGRMAETQYF; cdr3_nt: TGTGCCAGCAGCCAAGTAGGCAGGATGGCGGAGACCCAGTACTTC
v_call: TRBV28; d_call: -; clone_size: -; j_call: TRBJ2-7; cdr3_aa: CASSGNDQGYEQYF; cdr3_nt: TGTGCCAGCAGCGGAAATGACCAGGGTTACGAGCAGTACTTC
v_call: TRBV15; d_call: -; clone_size: -; j_call: TRBJ2-6; cdr3_aa: CATTQTVRSGANVLTF; cdr3_nt: TGTGCCACCACCCAGACAGTGCGCTCTGGGGCCAACGTCCTGACTTTC
v_call: TRBV5-1; d_call: TRBD2; clone_size: -; j_call: TRBJ2-3; cdr3_aa: CASSMGLAESTDTQYF; cdr3_nt: TGCGCCAGCAGCATGGGACTAGCGGAGAGCACAGATACGCAGTATTTT
v_call: TRBV4-3; d_call: TRBD1; clone_size: few; j_call: TRBJ2-2; cdr3_aa: CASSQGLGGQGVGELFF; cdr3_nt: TGCGCCAGCAGCCAAGGACTGGGCGGACAGGGGGTCGGGGAGCTGTTTTTT
v_call: TRBV28; d_call: TRBD1; clone_size: once; j_call: TRBJ2-5; cdr3_aa: CASSPSDRGRAQYF; cdr3_nt: TGTGCCAGCAGTCCCTCGGACAGGGGACGGGCCCAGTACTTC
v_call: TRBV5-5; d_call: TRBD1; clone_size: -; j_call: TRBJ2-7; cdr3_aa: CASSSELTGITYEQYF; cdr3_nt: TGTGCCAGCAGCTCCGAATTGACAGGGATAACCTACGAGCAGTACTTC
v_call: TRBV2; d_call: -; clone_size: -; j_call: TRBJ2-1; cdr3_aa: CADLADSSYNEQFF; cdr3_nt: TGTGCCGACTTAGCGGATAGCTCCTACAATGAGCAGTTCTTC
v_call: TRBV6-5; d_call: -; clone_size: -; j_call: TRBJ1-5; cdr3_aa: CASTRDGGNQPQHF; cdr3_nt: TGTGCCAGCACCCGGGACGGCGGCAATCAGCCCCAGCATTTT
v_call: TRBV7-8; d_call: -; clone_size: -; j_call: TRBJ2-7; cdr3_aa: CASSLIPTSPYEQYF; cdr3_nt: TGTGCCAGCAGCTTAATCCCGACATCACCCTACGAGCAGTACTTC
v_call: TRBV5-6; d_call: TRBD2; clone_size: -; j_call: TRBJ2-7; cdr3_aa: CASSFGAGRGYEQYF; cdr3_nt: TGTGCCAGCAGCTTTGGAGCGGGAAGGGGTTACGAGCAGTACTTC
v_call: TRBV6-5; d_call: -; clone_size: once; j_call: TRBJ1-2; cdr3_aa: CASSYNGGNYGYTF; cdr3_nt: TGTGCCAGCAGTTACAACGGGGGAAACTATGGCTACACCTTC
v_call: TRBV10-3; d_call: TRBD1; clone_size: -; j_call: TRBJ2-2; cdr3_aa: CAIRGGQGNYTGELFF; cdr3_nt: TGTGCCATCAGGGGCGGACAGGGTAATTACACCGGGGAGCTGTTTTTT
v_call: TRBV19; d_call: -; clone_size: few; j_call: TRBJ1-5; cdr3_aa: CASSIGRDYNQPQHF; cdr3_nt: TGTGCCAGTAGTATCGGACGGGACTACAATCAGCCCCAGCATTTT
v_call: TRBV20-1; d_call: -; clone_size: -; j_call: TRBJ2-5; cdr3_aa: CSASFLAKGETQYF; cdr3_nt: TGCAGTGCTAGTTTTTTGGCCAAAGGGGAGACCCAGTACTTC